These 15 T cell receptor beta chains came from one sample sequenced in a study of vaccination effects on CD4 cells after COVID-19. Only in-frame clones appear in the TCRdb table, and some are missing; sequencing was by immunoSEQ multiplex PCR. The sample lists tens of thousands of clones; 76% were seen once. These receptors' targets are unknown. CD4+ T cell isolation took place after approximately ten days of culture. This individual contracted SARS-CoV-2 between March and December 2020, as verified by PCR. Vaccine administered to participants consisted of two doses of either BNT162b2 or mRNA-1273. The source was CD4+ T cells from PBMCs cultured without peptide, collected after COVID-19 vaccination. The receptors shown here come from a human donor who had a prior SARS-CoV-2 infection.

The chain employs TRBV4-2 and TRBJ2-3; 9 bases fit TRBD2. This CDR3 comprises 14 residues. From germline, CDR1 is LGHNA and CDR2 YNFKEQ. V gave up 8 bases and J gave up 6 bases; unmatched junction bases: 9. Here the CDR3 DNA reads TGTGCCAGCCGTGGCGGGGGGGCAATTGATACGCAGTATTTT. Its protein is CASRGGGAIDTQYF.

The V and J genes are TRBV6-5 and TRBJ2-1; 10 nucleotides match TRBD2. The CDR3 has 15 residues. The V gene end was trimmed by 5 bases and the J gene end by 6 bases; junction bases not matched to a gene: 7. Looked up from germline, CDR1 is MNHEY and CDR2 is SVGAGI. DNA of the CDR3: TGTGCCAGCAGTCCAATAGCGGGAGGTATCAATGAGCAGTTCTTC. Its translation: CASSPIAGGINEQFF.

The chain has TRBV11-3 and TRBJ2-5; 9 positions match TRBD1. Germline V lookup: CDR1 SGHNT, CDR2 YENEEA. Germline trimming cut 5 bases from V and 3 bases from J; bases unmatched to any gene: 4. The CDR3 is made up of 14 amino acids. The CDR3 reads CASSPWTGEETQYF. The CDR3 nucleotides read TGTGCCAGCAGCCCTTGGACAGGGGAAGAGACCCAGTACTTC. Filled out from reference TRBV11-3 and TRBJ2-5, the complete variable domain reads EAGVVQSPRYKIIEKKQPVAFWCNPISGHNTLYWYLQNLGQGPELLIRYENEEAVDDSQLPKDRFSAERLKGVDSTLKIQPAELGDSAVYLCASSPWTGEETQYFGPGTRLLVL.

This sequence joins TRBV4-1 and TRBJ1-5, with TRBD1 matching over 7 bases. Germline loops: CDR1 MGHRA, CDR2 YSYEKL. There are 14 residues in the CDR3. V lost 1 base, J lost 4 bases, and 1 base stayed unmatched. DNA of the CDR3: TGCGCCAGCAGCCAAGCAGGGGGGAATCAGCCCCAGCATTTT. Its translation is CASSQAGGNQPQHF.

The CDR3 bases are TGTGCCAGCAGATTGGGAATCGGGTCAGCCAAAAACATTCAGTACTTC. Encoded protein: CASRLGIGSAKNIQYF. The V and J genes are TRBV2 and TRBJ2-4; D remains ambiguous. The V end lost 6 bases, the J end lost 0 bases, and 15 bases lay between the germline ends. CDR1 SNHLY and CDR2 FYNNEI come from the germline V gene. This CDR3 is 16 amino acids long.

The J gene is TRBJ1-2, the V gene TRBV9; 8 bases are a match to TRBD1. CDR1 is SGDLS, CDR2 YYNGEE, per germline. J gave up 4 bases and V 4 bases, and 6 bases lay outside the gene matches. The CDR3 consists of 14 residues. Here the CDR3 reads CASSPGQGTYGYTF. CDR3 bases: TGTGCCAGCAGCCCCGGACAGGGAACCTATGGCTACACCTTC.

The chain uses TRBV15 and TRBJ2-7; TRBD1 aligns across 7 bases. The germline V gene has CDR1 LNHNV and CDR2 YYDKDF (reference sequence). Trimming removed 4 bases from V and 2 bases from J; junction bases left unmatched: 5. This CDR3 has 14 amino acids. CDR3 region: CATSTGTEAYEQYF. In nucleotides, the CDR3 is TGTGCCACCAGCACCGGGACAGAGGCCTACGAGCAGTACTTC.

The gene calls are TRBV5-1 and TRBJ2-3; D remains ambiguous. Between the trimmed V and J ends, which lost 0 bases and 8 bases, there was a span of 13 bases. From germline, CDR1 is SGHRS and CDR2 YFSETQ. This CDR3 has 14 residues. CDR3 region: CASSLGLGMGTQYF. CDR3 sequence (DNA): TGCGCCAGCAGCTTGGGACTGGGCATGGGTACGCAGTATTTT.

Here the CDR3 reads CASSTGTDLTDTQYF. Here the CDR3 DNA reads TGTGCCAGTAGCACCGGGACAGACCTCACAGATACGCAGTATTTT. The gene calls are TRBV19 and TRBJ2-3; 7 nucleotides match TRBD1. Looked up from germline, CDR1 is LNHDA and CDR2 is SQIVND (reference sequence). V was clipped by 6 bases and J by 2 bases; unmatched bases: 8. CDR3 length: 15 residues. Based on the CDR3 plus reference TRBV19 and TRBJ2-3, the full variable domain is DGGITQSPKYLFRKEGQNVTLSCEQNLNHDAMYWYRQDPGQGLRLIYYSQIVNDFQKGDIAEGYSVSREKKESFPLTVTSAQKNPTAFYLCASSTGTDLTDTQYFGPGTRLTVL.

The rearrangement joins TRBV4-2 to TRBJ2-2; 12 nucleotides match TRBD2. Germline trimming cut 6 bases from V and 5 bases from J; bases unmatched to any gene: 7. Germline loops: CDR1 LGHNA, CDR2 YNFKEQ. This CDR3 has 16 residues. The chain's CDR3 is CASRPPSGRVTGELFF. The CDR3 coding sequence is TGTGCCAGCAGACCACCTAGCGGGAGGGTTACCGGGGAGCTGTTTTTT.

The chain couples TRBV2 to TRBJ2-7; a weak D match, TRBD1 (5 bases). V was shortened by 7 bases and J by 8 bases, with 12 bases between the two germline ends. The CDR3 contains 11 residues. Germline values: CDR1 SNHLY, CDR2 FYNNEI. The CDR3 region has the DNA TGTGCCAGCACCCGACAGTACAAGCAGTACTTC. As protein: CASTRQYKQYF.

This clone was seen more than once but under ten times. V and J are TRBV19 and TRBJ1-2; D is perhaps TRBD1 (6 bases). Germline lookup yields CDR1 LNHDA and CDR2 SQIVND (reference sequence). The CDR3 covers 14 residues. With 6 bases removed from V and 7 bases from J, the gap between germline ends came to 18 bases. The CDR3 bases are TGTGCCAGTAGCTCGGCGGGGGGGCGCGTTGGCTACACCTTC. As protein: CASSSAGGRVGYTF.

The V gene is TRBV5-1, the J gene TRBJ2-1; D call uncertain. Germline loops: CDR1 SGHRS, CDR2 YFSETQ. The CDR3 loop spans 14 amino acids. Trimming took 3 bases from V and 1 from J, leaving 8 bases between them. As DNA, the CDR3 is TGCGCCAGCAGCTCCCAAGGGTCCTACAATGAGCAGTTCTTC. It codes for CASSSQGSYNEQFF.

This clone occurred a few times. The chain links TRBV2 to TRBJ1-2, with D perhaps matching TRBD1 (5 bases). Germline V gives CDR1 SNHLY, CDR2 FYNNEI. The V end was cut by 2 bases, the J end by 7 bases, with 11 bases between. The CDR3 runs 13 residues. CDR3 sequence reads: CASSEYMGVGYTF. CDR3 coding DNA: TGTGCCAGCAGTGAATATATGGGGGTTGGCTACACCTTC. The whole variable domain, filled in from reference TRBV2 and TRBJ1-2, reads EPEVTQTPSHQVTQMGQEVILRCVPISNHLYFYWYRQILGQKVEFLVSFYNNEISEKSEIFDDQFSVERPDGSNFTLKIRSTKLEDSAMYFCASSEYMGVGYTFGSGTRLTVV.

This clone was seen only a few times. The chain employs TRBV7-3 and TRBJ2-1, with D uncertain. This CDR3 spans 13 amino acids. V was shortened by 3 bases and J by 7 bases, with 10 bases between the two germline ends. Per germline, CDR1 SGHTA and CDR2 FQGTGA. The CDR3 coding sequence is TGTGCCAGCAGCTTGGTTGGGGATAATGAGCAGTTCTTC. This translates into CASSLVGDNEQFF.